This T cell receptor (beta chain) was sequenced in a study of blood T cell repertoires in COVID-19. Whole-study context: Spain, Italy and the United States supplied samples that represented acute and convalescent COVID-19. Sample material is recorded as cDNA or gDNA derived from T cells, B-cell-depleted T cells, or PBMCs.

Original processing notes: It was from reference gene primer amplification that nucleated cell counts were estimated. Profiled with immunoSEQ multiplex PCR; TCRdb holds only in-frame clones, not every one. From that table come the V and J calls and clone size; the DNA was used to work out D and trimming. The data contain around 150,000 clones, roughly 80% of them singletons. Germline CDR1 reads SGHRS; CDR2 reads YFSETQ. The CDR3 loop spans 13 amino acids. Trimming removed 5 bases at V and 8 bases at J, with 16 bases between. The sequence was collected from a woman aged 80 or over with acute or convalescent COVID-19. The chain uses TRBV5-1 and TRBJ1-2, with a weak D call TRBD1 (6 bases). The sample consisted of peripheral blood. The CDR3 sequence: CASSPSGEGGYTF. The CDR3 nucleotides read TGCGCCAGCAGTCCCTCAGGGGAAGGCGGCTACACCTTC.